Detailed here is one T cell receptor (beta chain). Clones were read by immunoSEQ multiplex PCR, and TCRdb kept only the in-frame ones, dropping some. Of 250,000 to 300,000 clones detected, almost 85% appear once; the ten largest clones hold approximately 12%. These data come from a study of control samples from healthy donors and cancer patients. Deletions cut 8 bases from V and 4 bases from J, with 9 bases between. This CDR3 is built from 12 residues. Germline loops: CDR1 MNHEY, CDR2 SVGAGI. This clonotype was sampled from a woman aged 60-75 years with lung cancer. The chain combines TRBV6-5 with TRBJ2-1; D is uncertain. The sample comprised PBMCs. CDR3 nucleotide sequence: TGTGCCAGCGGGCAGGATTACAATGAGCAGTTCTTC. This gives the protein CASGQDYNEQFF.